This TCR beta chain was obtained from a study of T cell responses to AZD1222 COVID-19 vaccine. The germline V gene has CDR1 SGHTA and CDR2 FQGTGA. CDR3 length equals 16 residues. The V segment lost 1 base and the J segment 1 base; nucleotides outside the gene matches: 1. This table comes from immunoSEQ multiplex PCR, and its TCRdb copy is limited to in-frame clones, with some not included. Of 150,000 to 200,000 clones listed, 80% to 90% are singletons. Material: peripheral blood, obtained on day 0 of MenACWY control vaccination. The gene calls are TRBV7-3 and TRBJ1-1; TRBD1 aligns across 12 bases. The receptor was isolated from an adult in good health. CDR3 loop: CASSLMGQGANTEAFF. CDR3 in DNA: TGTGCCAGCAGCTTAATGGGACAGGGGGCGAACACTGAAGCTTTCTTT.